The rows below give T cell receptor beta chains drawn from one sample of a study of blood T cell repertoires in COVID-19. Only in-frame clones appear in the TCRdb table, and some are missing; sequencing was by immunoSEQ multiplex PCR. The table lists fewer than 350,000 clones, 81% of them singletons. Sample: peripheral blood. Receptor source: an older woman with active or convalescent COVID-19. The CDR3 runs from the conserved cysteine through the conserved F or W. A D gene is named only where the DNA matches it firmly. Size tells how often a clone was seen (once, few, many) or the class of an expanded clone, and some rows leave it out.

D: -
J: TRBJ1-2
length: 16
V: TRBV19
size: -
DNA: TGTGCCAGTAGCCCGTTCGGGGGGGACCTGAACTATGGCTACACCTTC
CDR3: CASSPFGGDLNYGYTF

D: TRBD1
J: TRBJ1-2
length: 17
V: TRBV7-2
size: -
DNA: TGTGCCAGCAGCCCTAGCCGGGACAGGGGTCCTTACTATGGCTACACCTTC
CDR3: CASSPSRDRGPYYGYTF

D: TRBD1
J: TRBJ2-3
length: 15
V: TRBV2
size: -
DNA: TGTGCCAGCAGTGTAGGGGGACAGGGCGCAGATACGCAGTATTTT
CDR3: CASSVGGQGADTQYF

D: -
J: TRBJ1-2
length: 14
V: TRBV13
size: many
DNA: TGTGCCAGCAGCGACTCTCGGCAGGGGCAAGGCTACACCTTC
CDR3: CASSDSRQGQGYTF

D: -
J: TRBJ2-7
length: 13
V: TRBV7-2
size: -
DNA: TGTGCCAGCAGTTCCGACTTAACCTACGAGCAGTACTTC
CDR3: CASSSDLTYEQYF

D: TRBD1
J: TRBJ1-2
length: 15
V: TRBV9
size: few
DNA: TGTGCCAGCAGCGTAGCTCGGGACAGGGGTGGCGGCTACACCTTC
CDR3: CASSVARDRGGGYTF

D: -
J: TRBJ1-2
length: 13
V: TRBV3-1/TRBV3-2
size: -
DNA: TGTGCCAGCAGCCAAGCGGACAGCTATGGCTACACCTTC
CDR3: CASSQADSYGYTF

D: TRBD2
J: TRBJ2-5
length: 15
V: TRBV5-1
size: -
DNA: TGCGCCAGCAAACCGGGACTAGCGGTACAAGAGACCCAGTACTTC
CDR3: CASKPGLAVQETQYF

D: -
J: TRBJ2-5
length: 16
V: TRBV7-2
size: -
DNA: TGTGCCAGCAGCCCGGGAGCACCGGGGGGCGGGGAGACCCAGTACTTC
CDR3: CASSPGAPGGGETQYF

D: -
J: TRBJ1-2
length: 15
V: TRBV4-1
size: -
DNA: TGCGCCAGCAGCCAAGTGCCGGGGTTTAACTATGGCTACACCTTC
CDR3: CASSQVPGFNYGYTF

D: -
J: TRBJ2-1
length: 14
V: TRBV7-3
size: -
DNA: TGTGCCAGCAGCCCCCAGGGGGGCGGGTATGAGCAGTTCTTC
CDR3: CASSPQGGGYEQFF

D: TRBD1
J: TRBJ1-4
length: 18
V: TRBV7-2
size: -
DNA: TGTGCCAGCAGCTTATTTCCCCGGGACAGGGCAACTAATGAAAAACTGTTTTTT
CDR3: CASSLFPRDRATNEKLFF

D: -
J: TRBJ2-1
length: 13
V: TRBV27
size: few
DNA: TGTGCCAGCAGTTTATCCCTAGTCGATGAGCAGTTCTTC
CDR3: CASSLSLVDEQFF

D: -
J: TRBJ2-1
length: 16
V: TRBV11-2
size: -
DNA: TGTGCCAGCAGCTTAGATTGGGAGGAACTATACAATGAGCAGTTCTTC
CDR3: CASSLDWEELYNEQFF

D: -
J: TRBJ2-2
length: 11
V: TRBV6-2/TRBV6-3
size: -
DNA: TGTGCCAGCAGTTATCTGGGGGAGCTGTTTTTT
CDR3: CASSYLGELFF

D: TRBD2
J: TRBJ2-3
length: 18
V: TRBV6-7
size: -
DNA: TGTGCCAGCAGTTACTCGATTCCGACTAGCGGGAGCACAGATACGCAGTATTTT
CDR3: CASSYSIPTSGSTDTQYF

D: TRBD2
J: TRBJ2-1
length: 15
V: TRBV29-1
size: -
DNA: TGCAGCGTTGAACGGGGGGATCTTCCCTACAATGAGCAGTTCTTC
CDR3: CSVERGDLPYNEQFF

D: -
J: TRBJ1-4
length: 15
V: TRBV6-5
size: -
DNA: TGTGCCAGCAGTTACTCGTCGGGTTATGGTGAAAAACTGTTTTTT
CDR3: CASSYSSGYGEKLFF

D: -
J: TRBJ1-1
length: 13
V: TRBV12-3/TRBV12-4
size: -
DNA: TGTGCCAGCAGTTTAGTTCGGGACACTGAAGCTTTCTTT
CDR3: CASSLVRDTEAFF

D: TRBD1
J: TRBJ1-3
length: 18
V: TRBV13
size: once
DNA: TGTGCCAGCAGCCCCCGAGGACAGGTCATGCTCTCTGGAAACACCATATATTTT
CDR3: CASSPRGQVMLSGNTIYF

D: TRBD1
J: TRBJ2-5
length: 15
V: TRBV5-1
size: -
DNA: TGCGCCAGCAGCGACAGGGGGCTGGGGCAAGAGACCCAGTACTTC
CDR3: CASSDRGLGQETQYF

D: -
J: TRBJ2-5
length: 16
V: TRBV4-3
size: -
DNA: TGCGCCAGCAGCCAAGATTATCTGGGGGGGCGAGAGACCCAGTACTTC
CDR3: CASSQDYLGGRETQYF

D: -
J: TRBJ2-2
length: 14
V: TRBV7-9
size: -
DNA: TGTGCCAGCCACAGTGCGGGTCCGGGCGGGGAGCTGTTTTTT
CDR3: CASHSAGPGGELFF

D: TRBD1
J: TRBJ2-7
length: 14
V: TRBV7-3
size: many
DNA: TGTGCCAGCAGCTCCGCAGGGGGCGGGTACGAGCAGTACTTC
CDR3: CASSSAGGGYEQYF

D: TRBD1
J: TRBJ1-5
length: 13
V: TRBV7-8
size: -
DNA: TGTGCCAGCAGCCTGGACAGGGTGAAGCCCCAGCATTTT
CDR3: CASSLDRVKPQHF

D: -
J: TRBJ1-1
length: 13
V: TRBV7-9
size: -
DNA: TGTGCCAGCAGCCTTGGGGCCAACACTGAAGCTTTCTTT
CDR3: CASSLGANTEAFF

D: TRBD1
J: TRBJ1-5
length: 17
V: TRBV7-9
size: many
DNA: TGTGCCAGCAGCTTAGCAGGGACAGGCCTTAGCAATCAGCCCCAGCATTTT
CDR3: CASSLAGTGLSNQPQHF

D: -
J: TRBJ1-4
length: 16
V: TRBV4-3
size: -
DNA: TGCGCCAGCAGCCAAGATCTCGGCAGGGGAGACGAAAAACTGTTTTTT
CDR3: CASSQDLGRGDEKLFF

D: TRBD1
J: TRBJ2-1
length: 14
V: TRBV30
size: many
DNA: TGTGCCTGGAGTGTTTTGGGGACAGGCAATGAGCAGTTCTTC
CDR3: CAWSVLGTGNEQFF

D: -
J: TRBJ2-1
length: 14
V: TRBV5-1
size: -
DNA: TGCGCCAGCAGCTTAGATAGCTCCTACAATGAGCAGTTCTTC
CDR3: CASSLDSSYNEQFF

D: -
J: TRBJ2-1
length: 14
V: TRBV2
size: -
DNA: TGTGCCAGCAGTGGGGAGGCGGGGAGTCATGAGCAGTTCTTC
CDR3: CASSGEAGSHEQFF

D: TRBD1
J: TRBJ1-1
length: 15
V: TRBV2
size: -
DNA: TGTGCCAGCAGTGCCTCGGGACAGGCGAACACTGAAGCTTTCTTT
CDR3: CASSASGQANTEAFF

D: -
J: TRBJ1-1
length: 13
V: TRBV11-2
size: -
DNA: TGTGCCAGCAGCGCGGGACTCGCGACTGAAGCTTTCTTT
CDR3: CASSAGLATEAFF

D: -
J: TRBJ2-7
length: 15
V: TRBV11-2
size: -
DNA: TGTGCCAGCAGCTTAGGCGCGGGGATCTCCTACGAGCAGTACTTC
CDR3: CASSLGAGISYEQYF

D: -
J: TRBJ1-1
length: 18
V: TRBV29-1
size: -
DNA: TGCAGCGTTGAAGATACGGACAGCCCTCACCTTATGAACACTGAAGCTTTCTTT
CDR3: CSVEDTDSPHLMNTEAFF

D: TRBD1
J: TRBJ1-4
length: 15
V: TRBV19
size: -
DNA: TGTGCCAGTAGTGCCCGACAGGGGGGAAAGGAAAAACTGTTTTTT
CDR3: CASSARQGGKEKLFF

D: -
J: TRBJ1-2
length: 15
V: TRBV19
size: -
DNA: TGTGTCAGTAGTATGGGGCTCGGGTCTAACTATGGCTACACCTTC
CDR3: CVSSMGLGSNYGYTF

D: TRBD2
J: TRBJ2-2
length: 19
V: TRBV6-2/TRBV6-3
size: -
DNA: TGTGCCAGCAGTCGCAATCCCCTAGCGGGGCGTTCGAACACCGGGGAGCTGTTTTTT
CDR3: CASSRNPLAGRSNTGELFF

D: -
J: TRBJ2-7
length: 13
V: TRBV4-2
size: -
DNA: TGTGCCAGCAGCGGGGCAGGTTCGCGAGGGCAGTACTTC
CDR3: CASSGAGSRGQYF

D: TRBD1
J: TRBJ1-1
length: 17
V: TRBV7-3
size: -
DNA: TGTGCCAGCAGCTTGTATGGTACAGGGACAGCGAACACTGAAGCTTTCTTT
CDR3: CASSLYGTGTANTEAFF

D: -
J: TRBJ1-2
length: 12
V: TRBV11-3
size: -
DNA: TGTGCCAGCAGCGCGGGGTTCTATGGCTACACCTTC
CDR3: CASSAGFYGYTF

D: TRBD2
J: TRBJ2-1
length: 17
V: TRBV16
size: -
DNA: TGTGCCAGCAGCCAATCACCCGGGGGGGCCCCCTACAATGAGCAGTTCTTC
CDR3: CASSQSPGGAPYNEQFF

D: -
J: TRBJ1-3
length: 13
V: TRBV12-3/TRBV12-4
size: few
DNA: TGTGCCGGCGATGAGGGAGGAGGAAACACCATATATTTT
CDR3: CAGDEGGGNTIYF

D: -
J: TRBJ1-2
length: 14
V: TRBV2
size: -
DNA: TGTGCCAGCAGTGGGGAGGGATGGGGGAATGGCTACACCTTC
CDR3: CASSGEGWGNGYTF

D: TRBD1
J: TRBJ1-2
length: 15
V: TRBV9
size: -
DNA: TGTGCCAGCAGTGGATACTCCGGGACAGCGGCTGGCTACACCTTC
CDR3: CASSGYSGTAAGYTF

D: -
J: TRBJ1-5
length: 16
V: TRBV6-5
size: -
DNA: TGTGCCAGCAGTTACTCGAGGCAAGGGGGCAATCAGCCCCAGCATTTT
CDR3: CASSYSRQGGNQPQHF

D: -
J: TRBJ1-6
length: 13
V: TRBV7-2
size: -
DNA: TGTGCCAGCAGCTTCGGAGGTGATTCACCCCTCCACTTT
CDR3: CASSFGGDSPLHF

D: -
J: TRBJ2-7
length: 14
V: TRBV5-4
size: few
DNA: TGTGCCAGCAGCTTGGACAGGTACTCCTACGAGCAGTACTTC
CDR3: CASSLDRYSYEQYF

D: TRBD1
J: TRBJ1-1
length: 15
V: TRBV18
size: -
DNA: TGTGCCAGCTCACCTTCGACAGGGCGGGACACTGAAGCTTTCTTT
CDR3: CASSPSTGRDTEAFF

D: -
J: TRBJ2-3
length: 15
V: TRBV4-2
size: -
DNA: TGTGCCAGCAGCCAAGATCAACTGTACACAGATACGCAGTATTTT
CDR3: CASSQDQLYTDTQYF

D: TRBD2
J: TRBJ2-1
length: 15
V: TRBV6-5
size: -
DNA: TGTGCCAGCAGTCGGACTAGCGGGGCATACAATGAGCAGTTCTTC
CDR3: CASSRTSGAYNEQFF

D: -
J: TRBJ2-5
length: 15
V: TRBV30
size: once
DNA: TGTGCCTGGAGCCGCGACAATGGTAAACAAGAGACCCAGTACTTC
CDR3: CAWSRDNGKQETQYF

D: -
J: TRBJ1-1
length: 14
V: TRBV9
size: -
DNA: TGTGCCAGCAGCGTAGGCAGGCAGAACACTGAAGCTTTCTTT
CDR3: CASSVGRQNTEAFF

D: -
J: TRBJ1-2
length: 15
V: TRBV4-1
size: -
DNA: TGCGCCAGCAGCCAAGAAAGGCAGGGGTACTATGGCTACACCTTC
CDR3: CASSQERQGYYGYTF

D: TRBD1
J: TRBJ1-4
length: 17
V: TRBV13
size: -
DNA: TGTGCCAGCAGCGCCGTGGCGGGACAGCCGTTTAATGAAAAACTGTTTTTT
CDR3: CASSAVAGQPFNEKLFF